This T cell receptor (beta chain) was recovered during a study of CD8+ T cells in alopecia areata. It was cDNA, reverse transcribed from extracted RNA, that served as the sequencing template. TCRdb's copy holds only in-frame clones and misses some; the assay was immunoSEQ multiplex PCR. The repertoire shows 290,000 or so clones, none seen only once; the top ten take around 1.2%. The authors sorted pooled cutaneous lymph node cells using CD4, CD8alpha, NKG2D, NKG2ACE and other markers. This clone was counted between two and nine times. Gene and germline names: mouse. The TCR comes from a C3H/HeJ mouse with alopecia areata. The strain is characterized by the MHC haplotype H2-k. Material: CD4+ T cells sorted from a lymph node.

The CDR3 sequence: CASRQGGEVFF. CDR3 DNA, as far as it was read: TGTGCTAGCAGACAGGGAGGA. The chain links TRBV29 to TRBJ1-1; D is possibly TRBD1 (6 bases). The read falls 4 residues short of the CDR3 end, and the missing part is taken from the germline J gene. This CDR3 contains 11 residues. Germline V lookup: CDR1 MSHET, CDR2 SYDVDS.